This T cell receptor (beta chain) was identified during a study of identical twins. Study-level findings and limits: The more abundant beta clonotypes in cord blood had fewer insertions, and memory repertoires did not show this. The models systematically underestimated how much out-of-frame TCR alpha was shared in monozygotic twins.

TCRdb re-analysed the 5' RACE reads in MiXCR, keeping a single row per CDR3 protein. The sample yields approximately 620,000 distinct CDR3 sequences, 8.6% seen once. As to this clonotype: The target antigen is unknown.

These data were also filed under a second study, of yellow fever vaccine responses in identical twins. As reported in that work: Vaccine-induced T cell responses in twins were reportedly observed to appear partly convergent, partly personalized.

The receptor was derived from a young woman in good health. The source material was PBMCs.

CDR3 residues: CASSSREGSTDTQYF. CDR3 bases: TGTGCCAGCAGTTCGCGGGAGGGTAGCACAGATACGCAGTATTTT. The chain employs TRBV12-3 or TRBV12-4 and TRBJ2-3, with 9 bases identical to TRBD2. V lost 4 bases, J lost 0 bases, and 2 bases stayed unmatched. The CDR3 is 15 residues long.